This TCR beta chain was captured by sequencing in a study of OX40 agonist ivuxolimab in advanced cancers. Whole-study context: Dose-escalation patients had hepatocellular carcinoma, melanoma, renal cell or head and neck cancer. Study results and caveats: Clonal expansion by week 6 occurred in CD4+ and CD8+ blood T cells (at 0.1 to 3.0 mg/kg).

Trimming removed 4 bases at V and 0 bases at J, with 13 bases between. CDR3 length: 16 residues. Germline CDR1 reads LNHDA; CDR2 reads SQIVND (reference sequence). As for this clone: Its antigen is still unknown.

The assay was immunoSEQ multiplex PCR, and TCRdb's table has in-frame clones only and misses some. The data contain about 73,000 clones, 80% to 95% of them singletons. The specimen was CD4+ or CD8+ T cells sorted from blood, collected in a trial of the OX40 agonist ivuxolimab. The sequence came from an adult with an advanced solid tumor such as melanoma, head and neck, liver or kidney cancer. V is TRBV19 and J is TRBJ1-5, with D unresolved. CDR3: CASSTITLGSNQPQHF. The DNA of the CDR3 is TGTGCCAGTAGTACTATAACATTGGGTAGCAATCAGCCCCAGCATTTT.